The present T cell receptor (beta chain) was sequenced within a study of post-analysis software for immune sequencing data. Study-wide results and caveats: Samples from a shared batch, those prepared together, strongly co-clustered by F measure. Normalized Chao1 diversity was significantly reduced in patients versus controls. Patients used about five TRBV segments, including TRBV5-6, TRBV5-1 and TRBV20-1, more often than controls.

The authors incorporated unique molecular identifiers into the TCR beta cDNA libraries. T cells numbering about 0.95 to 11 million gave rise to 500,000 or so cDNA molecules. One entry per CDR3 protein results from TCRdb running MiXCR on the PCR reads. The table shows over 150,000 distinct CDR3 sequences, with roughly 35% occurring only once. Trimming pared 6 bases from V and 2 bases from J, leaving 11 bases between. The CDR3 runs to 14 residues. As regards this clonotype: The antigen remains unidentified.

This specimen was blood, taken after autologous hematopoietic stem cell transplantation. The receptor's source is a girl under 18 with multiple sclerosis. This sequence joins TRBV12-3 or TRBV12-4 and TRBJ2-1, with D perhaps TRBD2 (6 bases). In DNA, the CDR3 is TGTGCCAGCAGACCGGGACTCGCCTACAATGAGCAGTTCTTC. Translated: CASRPGLAYNEQFF.